This T cell receptor (beta chain) was profiled in a study of shared clonotypes between healthy human individuals. Germline CDR1 and CDR2: SGHRS and YFSETQ. The CDR3 totals 17 residues. V lost 0 bases to trimming and J lost 5 bases; unmatched junction nucleotides: 8. Libraries were prepared by immunoSEQ multiplex PCR; TCRdb keeps only in-frame clonotypes and omits some of them. Counted here are hundreds of thousands of clones, about nine tenths occurring once; the ten biggest clones make up roughly 17%. The gene calls are TRBV5-1 and TRBJ2-5, with TRBD2 matching over 12 bases. The receptor was isolated from a man aged 18 to 30 in good health. The sample consisted of memory CD8+ T cells sorted from blood. Subset meaning: CD45RO+ cells pooled with CCR7-negative TemRA cells. In nucleotides, the CDR3 is TGCGCCAGCAGCTTGGAGGCTAGCGGGAGGGTGGCGGAGACCCAGTACTTC. Its protein product is CASSLEASGRVAETQYF.